The 8 T cell receptor beta chains presented below share a single source sample, sequenced in a study of response to subunit inactivated influenza vaccine listed by TCRdb under 2018. Libraries were built with RT-PCR. The sample was run on an Illumina HiSeq 2500. In TCRdb, the public reads were trimmed at Q25 with fastp and aligned with MiXCR, with productive beta chains retained. Each CDR3 protein gets just one entry, which takes the most common genes and DNA from the rows behind it. For this sample the table gives fewer than 700,000 distinct CDR3 sequences, of which around 13% were detected only once. Over 10% of the sample belongs to the ten largest clones. Sample time point, as interpreted from the label and publication: more than 40 days after influenza vaccine administration. This specimen was PBMCs from blood, taken roughly 47 days after vaccination. The receptors stem from a man aged 45-60 years who received an inactivated influenza vaccine. Donor details come from another sample of the same person, matched by shared clones.

The genes are TRBV9 and TRBJ2-5, with TRBD1 identical over 8 bases. The trim removed 0 bases at V and 8 bases at J, leaving 3 bases unmatched. Germline CDR1 is SGDLS and CDR2 is YYNGEE. This CDR3 contains 13 residues. CDR3 protein: CASSVGQGYTQYF. CDR3 bases: TGTGCCAGCAGCGTAGGACAGGGGTACACCCAGTACTTC.

This clonotype occurred many times. The genes are TRBV12-3 or TRBV12-4 and TRBJ1-5; D unresolved. This CDR3 is 12 amino acids long. Trimming stripped 10 bases from V and 2 bases from J, with 9 bases between. The CDR3 is CATTVGNQPQHF. CDR3 in DNA: TGTGCCACTACGGTAGGCAATCAGCCCCAGCATTTT.

This clonotype was detected a few times. The V and J genes are TRBV4-3 and TRBJ2-4, with D perhaps matching TRBD1 or TRBD2 (5 bases each). V lost 0 bases and J lost 13, with 16 bases in between. Germline V gene sequence: CDR1 LGHNA, CDR2 YSLEER. The CDR3 loop spans 14 amino acids. The CDR3 DNA reads TGCGCCAGCAGCCAAGATCCCGGGACGTGGGGACAGTACTTC. This codes for CASSQDPGTWGQYF.

The chain employs TRBV6-5 and TRBJ2-3; D gene uncertain. Trimming took 0 bases from V and 2 from J, leaving 12 bases between them. The CDR3 is 16 residues long. Germline V gives CDR1 MNHEY, CDR2 SVGAGI. This chain's CDR3 is CASSYSGTSVTDTQYF. The CDR3, as DNA: TGTGCCAGCAGTTACTCGGGCACAAGCGTCACAGATACGCAGTATTTT.

The rearrangement links TRBV20-1 to TRBJ2-2, with D perhaps TRBD1 (6 bases). Deletions cut 6 bases from V and 6 bases from J, with 14 bases between. The CDR3 is 13 residues long. Germline V gives CDR1 DFQATT, CDR2 SNEGSKA (reference sequence). CDR3 coding DNA: TGCAGTGCCACCACAGGGAAGCCCGGGGAGCTGTTTTTT. Its protein product is CSATTGKPGELFF.

In regard to this clonotype: Since a much larger clone is just one base distant, this may be a read error. The chain carries TRBV7-2 and TRBJ2-7; D is uncertain. Germline V lookup: CDR1 SGHTA, CDR2 FQGNSA. Trimming stripped 5 bases from V and 0 bases from J, with 8 bases between. The CDR3 contains 13 residues. CDR3 protein: CASSAMSSYEQYF. Written as DNA, the CDR3 is TGTGCCAGCAGCGCCATGAGCTCCTACGAGCAGTACTTC.

The chain carries TRBV7-2 and TRBJ2-5; a weak D match, TRBD1 (6 bases). In germline, CDR1 is SGHTA, CDR2 FQGNSA. The CDR3 is 15 amino acids. V lost 5 bases to trimming and J lost 2 bases, with 15 bases between them. As DNA, the CDR3 is TGTGCCAGCAGCGAAGCGAGGGGGTCACAAGAGACCCAGTACTTC. Translation gives CASSEARGSQETQYF. The entire variable domain, with the rest obtained from reference TRBV7-2 and TRBJ2-5, is as follows: GAGVSQSPSNKVTEKGKDVELRCDPISGHTALYWYRQSLGQGLEFLIYFQGNSAPDKSGLPSDRFSAERTGGSVSTLTIQRTQQEDSAVYLCASSEARGSQETQYFGPGTRLLVL.

This clonotype was seen repeatedly, ten times or more. The gene calls are TRBV5-1 and TRBJ2-1, with D possibly being TRBD2 (6 bases). Per the germline V gene, CDR1 is SGHRS and CDR2 is YFSETQ. The CDR3 is made up of 14 amino acids. V lost 4 bases to trimming and J lost 5 bases, with 13 bases between them. This CDR3 reads CASSLEGLDNEQFF. CDR3 DNA sequence: TGCGCCAGCAGCCTGGAGGGTCTGGACAATGAGCAGTTCTTC.